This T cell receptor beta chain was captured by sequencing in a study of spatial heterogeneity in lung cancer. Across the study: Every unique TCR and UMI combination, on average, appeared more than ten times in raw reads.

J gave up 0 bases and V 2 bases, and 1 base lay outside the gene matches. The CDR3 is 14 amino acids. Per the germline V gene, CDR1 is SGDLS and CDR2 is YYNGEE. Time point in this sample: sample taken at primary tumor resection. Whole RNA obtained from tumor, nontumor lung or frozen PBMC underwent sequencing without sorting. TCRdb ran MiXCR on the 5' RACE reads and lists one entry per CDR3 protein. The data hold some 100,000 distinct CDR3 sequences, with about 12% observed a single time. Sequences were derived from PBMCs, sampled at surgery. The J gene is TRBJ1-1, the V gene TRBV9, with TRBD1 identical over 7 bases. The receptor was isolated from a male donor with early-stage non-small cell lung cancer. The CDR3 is CASSVGTVNTEAFF. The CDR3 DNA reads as TGTGCCAGCAGCGTTGGGACAGTGAACACTGAAGCTTTCTTT.